These T cell receptor beta chains were read from a single sample in a study of T cell clusters in autoimmune cytopenias. TCRdb re-called the multiplex PCR reads, yielding one record per CDR3 amino acid sequence without DNA. Recorded for this sample: approximately 4,000 distinct CDR3 sequences. Sequencing used peripheral blood. These receptors came from a human donor with an autoimmune cytopenia or autoimmune hepatitis (not recorded which). The CDR3 runs from the conserved cysteine through the conserved F or W. Fields, in order: clone size, CDR3 length, J gene, V gene, CDR3 protein. Not every row has a clone size; where given, it reads once, few, many or a size class.

abundance: .; len: 13; j_gene: TRBJ2-7; v_gene: TRBV24-1; CDR3aa: CATSDPRGYQQYF
abundance: .; len: 15; j_gene: TRBJ1-5; v_gene: TRBV20-1; CDR3aa: CSGRPSGVPDQPQHF
abundance: medium-sized; len: 16; j_gene: TRBJ2-1; v_gene: TRBV4-3; CDR3aa: CASSQEGLAVYNEQFF
abundance: medium-sized; len: 14; j_gene: TRBJ1-5; v_gene: TRBV19; CDR3aa: CASSMVGGNQPQHF
abundance: medium-sized; len: 14; j_gene: TRBJ2-2; v_gene: TRBV6-1; CDR3aa: CASRWAGVTGELFF
abundance: medium-sized; len: 16; j_gene: TRBJ2-1; v_gene: TRBV6-2/TRBV6-3; CDR3aa: CASSPRTSGPYNEQFF
abundance: .; len: 14; j_gene: TRBJ1-5; v_gene: TRBV19; CDR3aa: CASSLVLNDQPQHF
abundance: medium-sized; len: 16; j_gene: TRBJ1-6; v_gene: TRBV6-4; CDR3aa: CASSYWVAALNSPLHF
abundance: medium-sized; len: 13; j_gene: TRBJ2-4; v_gene: TRBV30; CDR3aa: CAWSVRGPGIQYF
abundance: medium-sized; len: 16; j_gene: TRBJ2-4; v_gene: TRBV6-5; CDR3aa: CASGREPAQAKNIQYF
abundance: medium-sized; len: 15; j_gene: TRBJ2-6; v_gene: TRBV6-1; CDR3aa: CASRTGGAEANVLTF
abundance: .; len: 14; j_gene: TRBJ2-1; v_gene: TRBV28; CDR3aa: CASDRRGSYNEQFF
abundance: medium-sized; len: 17; j_gene: TRBJ2-2; v_gene: TRBV6-6; CDR3aa: CASSHSRGGENTGELFF
abundance: medium-sized; len: 14; j_gene: TRBJ1-2; v_gene: TRBV29-1; CDR3aa: CSVEDEGQNYGYTF
abundance: medium-sized; len: 15; j_gene: TRBJ1-2; v_gene: TRBV5-1; CDR3aa: CASSLGQGVNYGYTF
abundance: medium-sized; len: 13; j_gene: TRBJ1-5; v_gene: TRBV10-3; CDR3aa: CAISDSSNQPQHF
abundance: .; len: 13; j_gene: TRBJ2-2; v_gene: TRBV20-1; CDR3aa: CSALGPNTGELFF
abundance: medium-sized; len: 14; j_gene: TRBJ2-2; v_gene: TRBV5-1; CDR3aa: CASSTTANTGELFF
abundance: .; len: 15; j_gene: TRBJ2-3; v_gene: TRBV7-6; CDR3aa: CASSPWAPQKDTQYF
abundance: medium-sized; len: 15; j_gene: TRBJ1-5; v_gene: TRBV19; CDR3aa: CASSIGSRVGQPQHF
abundance: .; len: 16; j_gene: TRBJ1-5; v_gene: TRBV5-6; CDR3aa: CASSGGAGLSNQPQHF
abundance: medium-sized; len: 15; j_gene: TRBJ2-3; v_gene: TRBV18; CDR3aa: CASSREGQGQDTQYF
abundance: medium-sized; len: 19; j_gene: TRBJ2-2; v_gene: TRBV6-5; CDR3aa: CASSVKLGLGQGRSGELFF
abundance: .; len: 12; j_gene: TRBJ1-6; v_gene: TRBV20-1; CDR3aa: CSARAGYSPLHF
abundance: .; len: 16; j_gene: TRBJ1-2; v_gene: TRBV14; CDR3aa: CASSHFGLVANYGYTF
abundance: medium-sized; len: 13; j_gene: TRBJ2-7; v_gene: TRBV27; CDR3aa: CASSLIGAREQYF
abundance: medium-sized; len: 12; j_gene: TRBJ2-4; v_gene: TRBV27; CDR3aa: CASSFPGSIQYF
abundance: medium-sized; len: 15; j_gene: TRBJ2-7; v_gene: TRBV6-6; CDR3aa: CASSPRGTGSYEQYF
abundance: medium-sized; len: 13; j_gene: TRBJ2-5; v_gene: TRBV5-6; CDR3aa: CASRVVGLETQYF
abundance: medium-sized; len: 13; j_gene: TRBJ1-4; v_gene: TRBV13; CDR3aa: CASSFLGYEKLFF
abundance: .; len: 17; j_gene: TRBJ1-1; v_gene: TRBV10-3; CDR3aa: CAIGGGTGGRGDTEAFF
abundance: .; len: 14; j_gene: TRBJ2-3; v_gene: TRBV20-1; CDR3aa: CSAQSGEGTDTQYF
abundance: .; len: 14; j_gene: TRBJ2-3; v_gene: TRBV5-1; CDR3aa: CASSLATRADTQYF
abundance: medium-sized; len: 15; j_gene: TRBJ2-5; v_gene: TRBV6-1; CDR3aa: CASTLGGGGQETQYF
abundance: medium-sized; len: 13; j_gene: TRBJ1-2; v_gene: TRBV19; CDR3aa: CASKEDRHYGYTF
abundance: .; len: 13; j_gene: TRBJ2-2; v_gene: TRBV28; CDR3aa: CASSQRGAGELFF
abundance: .; len: 13; j_gene: TRBJ1-5; v_gene: TRBV7-9; CDR3aa: CASRPGGNQPQHF
abundance: .; len: 16; j_gene: TRBJ1-1; v_gene: TRBV20-1; CDR3aa: CSPPYGTGPTSTEAFF
abundance: .; len: 17; j_gene: TRBJ2-3; v_gene: TRBV20-1; CDR3aa: CSARPGLLQKGTDTQYF
abundance: medium-sized; len: 15; j_gene: TRBJ2-2; v_gene: TRBV5-1; CDR3aa: CASSFETSGTGELFF
abundance: .; len: 14; j_gene: TRBJ2-7; v_gene: TRBV27; CDR3aa: CASSSRQSYDEQYF
abundance: medium-sized; len: 14; j_gene: TRBJ2-1; v_gene: TRBV20-1; CDR3aa: CSARGGTASVGQFF
abundance: medium-sized; len: 14; j_gene: TRBJ2-1; v_gene: TRBV27; CDR3aa: CASSFSAAYNEQFF
abundance: medium-sized; len: 14; j_gene: TRBJ2-1; v_gene: TRBV5-1; CDR3aa: CASSSGSEANEQFF